This T cell receptor beta chain was profiled in a study of T cell responses to AZD1222 COVID-19 vaccine. The table came from immunoSEQ multiplex PCR; TCRdb's copy has only in-frame clones and leaves some out. The sample has approximately 85,000 clones; about 86% are singletons. Germline CDR1 KGHSH, CDR2 LQKENI. This CDR3 is 12 amino acids long. Trimming cost V 2 bases and J 7 bases, with 8 bases left between them. This clone was found once. The sequences come from peripheral blood, collected on day 0 of AZD1222 vaccination. The chain combines TRBV18 with TRBJ1-2; possible D gene TRBD1, 5 bases. This receptor was obtained from an adult in good health. In DNA, the CDR3 is TGTGCCAGCTCACCAGACAGCCCTGGCTACACCTTC. Translating gives CASSPDSPGYTF.